This is a list of T cell receptor beta chains from one sample in a study of blood T cell repertoires in COVID-19. Clones were sequenced by immunoSEQ multiplex PCR, and TCRdb holds only the in-frame ones, with some missing. The sample contains approximately 100,000 clones, about 87% of which appear only once. Sequencing was carried out using peripheral blood. The receptors shown here come from a woman aged 25 to 45 with acute or convalescent COVID-19. Each CDR3 is given with its conserved first and last residue. The order of the fields is D gene, V gene, J gene, clone size, CDR3 DNA, CDR3 protein. D genes are given only for firm matches. A row's size may be missing; if present it is once, few, many or a size class.

-	TRBV7-8	TRBJ2-3	-	TGTGCCAGCAGCTTAAAGGGGAATACGCAGTATTTT	CASSLKGNTQYF
-	TRBV21-1	TRBJ2-1	-	TGTGCCAGCAGCACGAGGGTCGGAGGGGGAGGGTACAATGAGCAGTTCTTC	CASSTRVGGGGYNEQFF
-	TRBV10-3	TRBJ1-2	few	TGTGCCATCAGTGAGTTCCAGGTTCTTGACTATGGCTACACCTTC	CAISEFQVLDYGYTF
-	TRBV6-5	TRBJ1-2	-	TGTGCCCTGGGAAGGGACTCCCCGGGCGGCTACACCTTC	CALGRDSPGGYTF
TRBD2	TRBV27	TRBJ2-4	-	TGTGCCAGCAGTTTCAACAGGGCGGGAGGAAACATTCAGTACTTC	CASSFNRAGGNIQYF
TRBD1	TRBV18	TRBJ2-1	-	TGTGCCAGCTCACCCCAGACAGGGGGCTCCTACAATGAGCAGTTCTTC	CASSPQTGGSYNEQFF
TRBD2	TRBV6-4	TRBJ2-1	-	TGTGCCAGCAGTGACTCTGCGGGGGGGCTCAATGAGCAGTTCTTC	CASSDSAGGLNEQFF
TRBD1	TRBV27	TRBJ1-2	once	TGTGCCAGCAGTCCAAGATTGGGACAGGGGGCAGGAGGCTACACCTTC	CASSPRLGQGAGGYTF
-	TRBV15	TRBJ2-1	-	TGTGCCACCAGCCCTACAGTTAATGAGCAGTTCTTC	CATSPTVNEQFF
TRBD1	TRBV5-1	TRBJ1-5	few	TGCGCCAGCAGCCCGGGACAGTATAGCAATCAGCCCCAGCATTTT	CASSPGQYSNQPQHF
TRBD1	TRBV7-9	TRBJ1-4	-	TGTGCCAGCAGCACCCGGACAGGGCTTAATGAAAAACTGTTTTTT	CASSTRTGLNEKLFF
-	TRBV4-1	TRBJ1-1	-	TGCGCCAGCAGCATAGGAGGCTCAGGACCCGAAGCTTTCTTT	CASSIGGSGPEAFF
-	TRBV9	TRBJ1-3	-	TGTGCCAGCAGCCCTACTGGTGGTGGAAACACCATATATTTT	CASSPTGGGNTIYF
TRBD2	TRBV5-1	TRBJ2-2	-	TGCGCCAGCAGCTGGAGCGGGGCGAACACCGGGGAGCTGTTTTTT	CASSWSGANTGELFF
-	TRBV15	TRBJ2-3	-	TGTGCCACCAGCCTGAGAAGGGGGGGAGATACGCAGTATTTT	CATSLRRGGDTQYF
-	TRBV3-1/TRBV3-2	TRBJ1-2	-	TGTGCCAGCAGCTTTGAAGGGGCCAACTATGGCTACACCTTC	CASSFEGANYGYTF
TRBD1	TRBV6-5	TRBJ2-3	-	TGTGCCAGCAGTTATTTGGCAGGGGGACGAGATACGCAGTATTTT	CASSYLAGGRDTQYF
-	TRBV29-1	TRBJ1-4	-	TGCAGCGTTGAAAGGGGAGAAAAACTGTTTTTT	CSVERGEKLFF
TRBD1	TRBV19	TRBJ1-5	-	TGTGCCAGTAGTATAAAGTGGGCAGGGGGTCAGCCCCAGCATTTT	CASSIKWAGGQPQHF
TRBD1	TRBV12-3/TRBV12-4	TRBJ1-2	once	TGTGCCAGCAGCCCAACAGGGGGCCGTGGCTACACCTTC	CASSPTGGRGYTF
TRBD1	TRBV27	TRBJ1-5	-	TGTGCCAGCAGTTTCAGGGGGCAAGGTCAGCCCCAGCATTTT	CASSFRGQGQPQHF
TRBD2	TRBV5-1	TRBJ2-3	-	TGCGCCAGCAGCTCCGGGGGGACTAGCGGGTCAGATACGCAGTATTTT	CASSSGGTSGSDTQYF
-	TRBV15	TRBJ1-2	-	TGTGCCACCAGCAGCGAGTGGCAGGGGCCCTATGGCTACACCTTC	CATSSEWQGPYGYTF
TRBD2	TRBV27	TRBJ2-2	-	TGTGCCAGCAGGGGGACTAGACCCAACACCGGGGAGCTGTTTTTT	CASRGTRPNTGELFF
TRBD1	TRBV7-2	TRBJ2-7	-	TGTGCCAGCAGCTTAGGACAGGGTGTAAGCTACGAGCAGTACTTC	CASSLGQGVSYEQYF
-	TRBV7-9	TRBJ1-6	-	TGTGCCAGCAGCTCCCTCGAGTATTCACCCCTCCACTTT	CASSSLEYSPLHF
TRBD1	TRBV6-5	TRBJ1-2	-	TGTGCCAGCGTCGGGCAGGGGGCAGACTATGGCTACACCTTC	CASVGQGADYGYTF
-	TRBV5-1	TRBJ2-3	-	TGCGCCAGCAGCTTGGCCCGAGGGCAGGGGCCCACAGATACGCAGTATTTT	CASSLARGQGPTDTQYF
-	TRBV2	TRBJ2-7	once	TGTGCCAGCAGTGTATCCATCCAGGGCTCCTACGAGCAGTACTTC	CASSVSIQGSYEQYF
TRBD1	TRBV19	TRBJ1-2	-	TGTGCCAGTACCCCTGGGTACAGGGGGCTTAACTATGGCTACACCTTC	CASTPGYRGLNYGYTF
TRBD2	TRBV11-3	TRBJ2-3	-	TGTGCCAGCAGCTTAGGGTGGACTAGCGGGGGTGCAGATACGCAGTATTTT	CASSLGWTSGGADTQYF
-	TRBV7-8	TRBJ2-7	-	TGTGCCAGCAGCTCCTCTGTAGCCCAAAGGACCTACGAGCAGTACTTC	CASSSSVAQRTYEQYF
-	TRBV6-1	TRBJ2-3	once	TGTGCCAGCAGTGAACGGTGGGGAGCAGATACGCAGTATTTT	CASSERWGADTQYF
-	TRBV7-9	TRBJ1-1	-	TGTGCCAGCAGCTTAAGTAGAGCGGCCACTGAAGCTTTCTTT	CASSLSRAATEAFF
TRBD1	TRBV7-9	TRBJ1-4	-	TGTGCCAGCAGCACCCACGTCGACAGGGGAGATGAAAAACTGTTTTTT	CASSTHVDRGDEKLFF
-	TRBV14	TRBJ1-3	few	TGTGCCAGCAGCCCCCGGCAGGGGACACTCTCTGGAAACACCATATATTTT	CASSPRQGTLSGNTIYF
TRBD1	TRBV5-1	TRBJ1-2	few	TGCGCCAGCAGCTTGGACAGGGGCTCCCCCTATGGCTACACCTTC	CASSLDRGSPYGYTF
TRBD1	TRBV9	TRBJ2-7	-	TGTGCCAGCAGCTCACTGGGACAGGGGCCTTACGAGCAGTACTTC	CASSSLGQGPYEQYF
-	TRBV7-3	TRBJ1-1	-	TGTGCCAGCAGCTTAACGCAGGACACTGAAGCTTTCTTT	CASSLTQDTEAFF
-	TRBV28	TRBJ1-1	few	TGTGCCAGCAGTCTCAAGGGGGTAAGGACTGAAGCTTTCTTT	CASSLKGVRTEAFF
TRBD1	TRBV28	TRBJ1-6	-	TGTGCCAGCAGTTTAAGTGACAGGGGTAATTCACCCCTCCACTTT	CASSLSDRGNSPLHF